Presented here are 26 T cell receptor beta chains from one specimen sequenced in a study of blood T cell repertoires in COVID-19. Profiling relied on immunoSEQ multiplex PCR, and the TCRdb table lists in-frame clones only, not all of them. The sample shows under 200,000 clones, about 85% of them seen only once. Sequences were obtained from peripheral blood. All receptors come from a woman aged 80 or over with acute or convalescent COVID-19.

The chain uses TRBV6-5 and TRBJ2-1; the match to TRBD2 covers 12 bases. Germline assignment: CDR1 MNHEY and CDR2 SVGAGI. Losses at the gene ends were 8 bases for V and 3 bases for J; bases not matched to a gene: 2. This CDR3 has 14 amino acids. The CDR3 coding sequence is TGTGCCAGCGAACTAGCGGGAGGCTACAATGAGCAGTTCTTC. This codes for CASELAGGYNEQFF.

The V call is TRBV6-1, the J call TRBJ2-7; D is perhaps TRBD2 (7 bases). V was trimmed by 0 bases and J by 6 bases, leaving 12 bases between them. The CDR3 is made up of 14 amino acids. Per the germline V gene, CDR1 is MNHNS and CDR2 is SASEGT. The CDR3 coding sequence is TGTGCCAGCAGTGAAGCGGGGGGGGCGGGCGAGCAGTACTTC. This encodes CASSEAGGAGEQYF.

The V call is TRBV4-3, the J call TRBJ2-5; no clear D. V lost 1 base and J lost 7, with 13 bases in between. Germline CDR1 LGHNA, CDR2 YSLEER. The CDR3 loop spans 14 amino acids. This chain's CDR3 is CASSQGLDFGTQYF. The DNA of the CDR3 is TGCGCCAGCAGCCAAGGACTTGATTTCGGGACCCAGTACTTC.

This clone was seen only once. The CDR3 region is CASSLADLRTEAFF. The DNA for the CDR3 is TGCGCCAGCAGCTTGGCCGATTTGAGGACTGAAGCTTTCTTT. This rearrangement joins TRBV5-1 to TRBJ1-1; D remains ambiguous. Germline CDR1 and CDR2: SGHRS and YFSETQ. V was shortened by 0 bases and J by 5 bases, with 11 bases between the two germline ends. The CDR3 is 14 amino acids.

For the CDR3, the DNA is TGTGCCAGCAGCGCGGACAGGGGGCATACAGATACGCAGTATTTT. Amino acids: CASSADRGHTDTQYF. V usage is TRBV2 and J usage is TRBJ2-3, with 11 bases lining up with TRBD1. V gave up 6 bases and J gave up 3 bases; unmatched junction bases: 5. From germline, CDR1 is SNHLY and CDR2 FYNNEI. The CDR3 length is 15 residues.

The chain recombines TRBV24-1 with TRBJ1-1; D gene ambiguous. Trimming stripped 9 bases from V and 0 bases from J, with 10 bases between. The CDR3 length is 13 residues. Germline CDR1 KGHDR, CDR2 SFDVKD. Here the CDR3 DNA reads TGTGCCACCGACGGAGGGCTGAACACTGAAGCTTTCTTT. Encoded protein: CATDGGLNTEAFF.

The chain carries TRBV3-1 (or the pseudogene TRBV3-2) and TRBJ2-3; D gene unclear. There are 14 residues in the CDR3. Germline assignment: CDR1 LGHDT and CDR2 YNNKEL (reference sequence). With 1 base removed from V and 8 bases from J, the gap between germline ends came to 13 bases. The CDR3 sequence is CASSQVYPFGTQYF. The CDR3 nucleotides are TGTGCCAGCAGCCAAGTGTATCCCTTCGGTACGCAGTATTTT.

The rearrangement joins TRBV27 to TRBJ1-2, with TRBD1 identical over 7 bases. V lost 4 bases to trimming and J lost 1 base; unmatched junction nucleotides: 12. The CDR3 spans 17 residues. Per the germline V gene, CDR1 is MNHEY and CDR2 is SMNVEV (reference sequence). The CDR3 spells CASSWPDPDRHNYGYTF. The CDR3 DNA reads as TGTGCCAGCAGTTGGCCCGATCCGGACAGGCATAACTATGGCTACACCTTC.

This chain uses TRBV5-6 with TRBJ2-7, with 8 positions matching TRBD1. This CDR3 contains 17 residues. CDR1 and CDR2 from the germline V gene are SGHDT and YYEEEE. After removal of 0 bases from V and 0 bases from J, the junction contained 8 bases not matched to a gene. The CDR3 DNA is TGTGCCAGCAGCTTGGGGGCGGACAGGGTTAGCTCCTACGAGCAGTACTTC. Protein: CASSLGADRVSSYEQYF.

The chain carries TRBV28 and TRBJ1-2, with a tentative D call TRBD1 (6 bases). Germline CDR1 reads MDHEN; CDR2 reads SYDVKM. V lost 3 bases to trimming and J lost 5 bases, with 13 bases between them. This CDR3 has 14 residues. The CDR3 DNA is TGTGCCAGCAGTTTTCAGGGGATGGAGTATGGCTACACCTTC. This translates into CASSFQGMEYGYTF.

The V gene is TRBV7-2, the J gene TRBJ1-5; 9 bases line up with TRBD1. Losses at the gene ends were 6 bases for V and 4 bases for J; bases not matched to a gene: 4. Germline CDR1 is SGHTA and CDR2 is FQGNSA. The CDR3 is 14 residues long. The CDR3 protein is CASSQDRGNQPQHF. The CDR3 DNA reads TGTGCCAGCAGTCAGGACAGGGGAAATCAGCCCCAGCATTTT.

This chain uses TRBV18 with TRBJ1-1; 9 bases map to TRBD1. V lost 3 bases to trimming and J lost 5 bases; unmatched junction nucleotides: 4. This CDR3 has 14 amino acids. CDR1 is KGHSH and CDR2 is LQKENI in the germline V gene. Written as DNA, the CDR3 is TGTGCCAGCTCACCTTGGGACAGGGCGACTGAAGCTTTCTTT. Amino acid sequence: CASSPWDRATEAFF.

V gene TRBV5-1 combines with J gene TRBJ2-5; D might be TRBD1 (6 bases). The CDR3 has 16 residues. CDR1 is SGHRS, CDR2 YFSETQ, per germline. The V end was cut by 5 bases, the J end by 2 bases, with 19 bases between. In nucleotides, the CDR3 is TGCGCCAGCAGACTGGGGGCTCAATTGCCACAAGAGACCCAGTACTTC. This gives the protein CASRLGAQLPQETQYF.

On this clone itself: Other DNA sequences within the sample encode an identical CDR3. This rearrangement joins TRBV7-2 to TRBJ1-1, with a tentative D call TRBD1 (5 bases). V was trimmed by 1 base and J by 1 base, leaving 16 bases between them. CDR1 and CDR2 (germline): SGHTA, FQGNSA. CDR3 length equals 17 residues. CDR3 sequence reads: CASSLGGREGRNTEAFF. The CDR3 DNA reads TGTGCCAGCAGCTTAGGAGGTAGGGAGGGGCGGAACACTGAAGCTTTCTTT.

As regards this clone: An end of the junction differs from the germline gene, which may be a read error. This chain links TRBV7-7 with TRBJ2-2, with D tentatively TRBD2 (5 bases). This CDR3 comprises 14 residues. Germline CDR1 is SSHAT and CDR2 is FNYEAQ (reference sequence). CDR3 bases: TGTGCTAGCACCCCATTCGGGGACACCGGGGAGCTGTTTTTT. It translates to CASTPFGDTGELFF.

The CDR3 DNA is TGTGCCAGCAGGCTCGATACAGGGGGCAGTGAGCAGTTCTTC. Its protein product is CASRLDTGGSEQFF. The chain couples TRBV6-5 to TRBJ2-1; 9 bases line up with TRBD1. Germline V CDR1 and CDR2: MNHEY, SVGAGI. The CDR3 has 14 amino acids. J gave up 9 bases and V 6 bases, and 9 bases lay outside the gene matches.

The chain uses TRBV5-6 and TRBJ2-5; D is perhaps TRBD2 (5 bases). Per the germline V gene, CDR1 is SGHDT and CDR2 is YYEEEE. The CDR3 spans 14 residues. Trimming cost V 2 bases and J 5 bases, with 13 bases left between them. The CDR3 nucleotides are TGTGCCAGCAGCTTCCGAGGGCCTGGGGAGACCCAGTACTTC. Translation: CASSFRGPGETQYF.

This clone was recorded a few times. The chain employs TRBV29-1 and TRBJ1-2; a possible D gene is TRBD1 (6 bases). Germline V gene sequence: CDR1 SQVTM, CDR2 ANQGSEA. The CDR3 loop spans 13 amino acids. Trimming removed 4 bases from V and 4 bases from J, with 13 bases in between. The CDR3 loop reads CSVVTSRGYGYTF. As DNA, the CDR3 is TGCAGCGTTGTCACCAGCAGGGGCTATGGCTACACCTTC.

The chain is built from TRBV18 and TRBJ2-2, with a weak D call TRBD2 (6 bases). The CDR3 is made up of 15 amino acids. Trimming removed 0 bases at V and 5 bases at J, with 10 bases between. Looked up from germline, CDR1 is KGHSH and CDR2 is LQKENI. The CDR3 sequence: CASSPPSAGTGELFF. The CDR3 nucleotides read TGTGCCAGCTCACCACCGTCGGCGGGAACCGGGGAGCTGTTTTTT.

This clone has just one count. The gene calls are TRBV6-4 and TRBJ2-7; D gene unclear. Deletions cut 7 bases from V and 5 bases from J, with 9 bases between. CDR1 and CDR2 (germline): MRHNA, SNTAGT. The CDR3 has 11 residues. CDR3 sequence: CASKVGDEQYF. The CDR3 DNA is TGTGCCAGCAAGGTAGGAGACGAGCAGTACTTC.

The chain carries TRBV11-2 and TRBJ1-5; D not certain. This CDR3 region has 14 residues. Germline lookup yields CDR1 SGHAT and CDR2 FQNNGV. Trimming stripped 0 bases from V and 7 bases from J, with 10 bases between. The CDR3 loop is CASSLEGPGQPQHF. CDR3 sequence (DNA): TGTGCCAGCAGCTTAGAGGGTCCGGGGCAGCCCCAGCATTTT. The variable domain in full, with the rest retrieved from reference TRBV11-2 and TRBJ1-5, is EAGVAQSPRYKIIEKRQSVAFWCNPISGHATLYWYQQILGQGPKLLIQFQNNGVVDDSQLPKDRFSAERLKGVDSTLKIQPAKLEDSAVYLCASSLEGPGQPQHFGDGTRLSIL.

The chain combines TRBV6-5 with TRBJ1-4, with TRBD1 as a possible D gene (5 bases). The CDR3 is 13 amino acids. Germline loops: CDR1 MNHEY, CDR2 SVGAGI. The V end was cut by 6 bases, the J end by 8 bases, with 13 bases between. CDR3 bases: TGTGCCAGCAGCCCGCACCAGGGAGAAAAACTGTTTTTT. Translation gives CASSPHQGEKLFF.

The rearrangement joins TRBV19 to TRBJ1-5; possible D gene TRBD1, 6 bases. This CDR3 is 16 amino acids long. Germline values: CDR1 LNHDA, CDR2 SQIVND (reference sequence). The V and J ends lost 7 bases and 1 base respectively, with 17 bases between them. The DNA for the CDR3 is TGTGCCAGTACCAGAGGGGGTGGGGGAAGCAATCAGCCCCAGCATTTT. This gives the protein CASTRGGGGSNQPQHF.

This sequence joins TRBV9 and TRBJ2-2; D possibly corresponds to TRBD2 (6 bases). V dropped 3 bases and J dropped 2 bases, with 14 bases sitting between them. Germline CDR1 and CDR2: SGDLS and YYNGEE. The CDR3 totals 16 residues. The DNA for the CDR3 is TGTGCCAGCAGCGCCCGTGGGACTTACAACACCGGGGAGCTGTTTTTT. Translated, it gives CASSARGTYNTGELFF.

In DNA form, the CDR3 reads TGTGCCAGCAGTTACTTGGGGCTAGGCACAGATACGCAGTATTTT. Its protein is CASSYLGLGTDTQYF. This chain connects TRBV6-5 to TRBJ2-3, with a possible D match to TRBD1 (5 bases). CDR3 length: 15 amino acids. Trimming removed 1 base at V and 1 base at J, with 9 bases between. The germline V gene has CDR1 MNHEY and CDR2 SVGAGI.

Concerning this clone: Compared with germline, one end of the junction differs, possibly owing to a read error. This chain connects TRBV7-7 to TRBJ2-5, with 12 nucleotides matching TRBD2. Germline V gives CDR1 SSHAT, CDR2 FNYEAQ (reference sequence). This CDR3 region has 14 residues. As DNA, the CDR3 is TGTGCTAGCAGCCTAGCGGGAGGGGCGGAGACCCAGTACTTC. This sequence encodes CASSLAGGAETQYF.